These T cell receptor beta chains were read from a single sample in a study of CD8 T cells in ankylosing spondylitis. TCRdb used MiXCR to reprocess the 5' RACE reads, holding one entry per CDR3 protein. The profile shows 200,000 to 300,000 distinct CDR3 sequences, around 8% of them singletons. The sequenced material came from blood, either unsorted or a sorted T cell fraction (not recorded which). All receptors derive from a female donor with ankylosing spondylitis or in good health (not recorded which). Each CDR3 is given with its conserved first and last residue. A D gene is named only where the DNA matches it firmly. Size values are once, few and many counts, or a class for expanded clones, and some rows have none.

clone size	V gene	J gene	D gene	CDR3 protein	CDR3 DNA
many	TRBV10-1	TRBJ2-1	-	CASSEGRGAWSEQFF	TGCGCCAGCAGTGAAGGGAGGGGGGCGTGGAGTGAGCAGTTCTTC
many	TRBV6-4	TRBJ2-3	TRBD2	CASGLYGTFGLAGERPDTQYF	TGTGCCAGCGGCCTTTACGGAACCTTCGGACTAGCGGGAGAACGGCCAGATACGCAGTATTTT
many	TRBV5-1	TRBJ2-7	-	CASGGGTDAYEQYF	TGCGCCAGCGGGGGTGGGACCGATGCCTACGAGCAGTACTTC
many	TRBV15	TRBJ2-1	-	CATSRWESASEEQFF	TGTGCCACCAGCAGGTGGGAGAGCGCGTCGGAGGAACAGTTCTTC
few	TRBV5-1	TRBJ2-5	TRBD1	CASSFRGQSQETQYF	TGCGCCAGCAGCTTCCGGGGACAGTCCCAAGAGACCCAGTACTTC
few	TRBV30	TRBJ2-7	-	CAYSAYTDYEQYF	TGTGCATACTCTGCCTACACGGACTACGAGCAGTACTTC
-	TRBV5-1	TRBJ2-7	-	CASSSKASSYEQYF	TGCGCCAGCAGCTCCAAGGCGAGCTCCTACGAGCAGTACTTC
many	TRBV29-1	TRBJ2-3	-	CSAWGDRPTDTQYF	TGCAGCGCCTGGGGGGACCGGCCCACAGATACGCAGTATTTT
many	TRBV5-1	TRBJ2-1	-	CASRQRGPETEQFF	TGCGCCAGCAGGCAAAGGGGTCCGGAAACTGAGCAGTTCTTC
many	TRBV2	TRBJ2-1	-	CASRPGGVRSYNEQFF	TGTGCCAGCCGACCTGGAGGAGTTAGGTCCTACAATGAGCAGTTCTTC
many	TRBV20-1	TRBJ1-4	-	CSAPGRGPNEKLFF	TGCAGTGCTCCGGGACGGGGCCCTAATGAAAAACTGTTTTTT
many	TRBV7-2	TRBJ2-1	TRBD2	CASSSLAMGEQFF	TGTGCCAGCAGCTCACTAGCGATGGGTGAGCAGTTCTTC
many	TRBV13	TRBJ2-7	-	CASSPTRFSYEQYF	TGTGCCAGCAGCCCGACGAGATTCTCCTACGAGCAGTACTTC
many	TRBV28	TRBJ2-2	TRBD2	CASSSPSGSRTGELFF	TGTGCCAGCAGTTCCCCTAGCGGGAGTAGGACCGGGGAGCTGTTTTTT
once	TRBV6-1	TRBJ2-2	TRBD2	CASSAGGPRFSGERFF	TGTGCCAGCAGTGCCGGAGGGCCCCGTTTCAGCGGGGAGCGGTTTTTT
many	TRBV5-1	TRBJ1-4	-	CASSPRDGRFATNEKLFF	TGCGCCAGCAGCCCCCGGGATGGAAGATTTGCAACTAATGAAAAACTGTTTTTT
few	TRBV7-9	TRBJ1-1	-	CASSLARGGSRTEAFF	TGTGCCAGCAGCTTAGCGCGCGGAGGCTCGAGGACTGAAGCTTTCTTT
-	TRBV28	TRBJ1-6	TRBD1	CASSSRGASPLHF	TGTGCCAGCAGTTCCAGGGGGGCCTCACCCCTCCACTTT
many	TRBV5-1	TRBJ2-1	TRBD2	CASSLETSGSPYEQFF	TGCGCCAGCAGCTTGGAGACTAGCGGGAGCCCGTATGAGCAGTTCTTC
-	TRBV30	TRBJ1-2	-	CAWSIRDTYGYTF	TGTGCCTGGAGTATCCGCGACACCTATGGCTACACCTTC
many	TRBV6-5	TRBJ1-1	-	CASNYQARNTEAFF	TGTGCCAGCAATTATCAGGCGAGGAACACTGAAGCTTTCTTT
many	TRBV20-1	TRBJ1-2	-	CSASIGGNYGYTF	TGCAGTGCTTCTATAGGGGGGAACTATGGCTACACCTTC
many	TRBV7-2	TRBJ2-1	TRBD2	CASSFLAGNSYNEQFF	TGTGCCAGCAGTTTTCTAGCGGGGAACTCCTACAATGAGCAGTTCTTC
many	TRBV5-6	TRBJ1-4	-	CASSIDREKLFF	TGTGCCAGCAGCATCGACAGAGAAAAACTGTTTTTT
-	TRBV28	TRBJ2-7	TRBD2	CASNSGEGLSYEQYF	TGTGCCAGCAACTCCGGGGAGGGCCTGTCCTACGAGCAGTACTTC
many	TRBV15	TRBJ2-7	-	CATSSGGSGPPYEQYF	TGTGCCACCAGCTCAGGGGGTAGCGGTCCTCCCTACGAGCAGTACTTC
many	TRBV6-1	TRBJ2-7	-	CASSRTESSYEQYF	TGTGCCAGCAGTCGGACGGAGAGCTCCTACGAGCAGTACTTC